Given below is one T cell receptor (beta chain) in context. Its target is not known. This sample is drawn from a study of T cell responses to AZD1222 COVID-19 vaccine. Study information: Pooled together were second doses at about 4 or about 12 weeks. Study conclusions and caveats: Regions 160-218 and 743-854 held dominance among vaccine-associated CD4 TCRs, which spanned spike. Females made up more of the donors, who were largely white British, and clonal diversity may have come out too low. Spike-specific TCR breadth rose after two AZD1222 doses, and depth rose as well.

Profiling relied on immunoSEQ multiplex PCR, and the TCRdb table lists in-frame clones only, not all of them. Seen here are around 96,000 clones, roughly 88% observed once, and the top ten hold over 2.5%. Source: peripheral blood, taken on day 0 of AZD1222 vaccination. The sequence derives from an adult in good health.

The CDR3 bases are TGTGCCAGCAGGGGGGGCACAGATACGCAGTATTTT. It translates to CASRGGTDTQYF. The chain carries TRBV6-4 and TRBJ2-3, with D perhaps assigned TRBD1 or TRBD2 (5 bases each). Looked up from germline, CDR1 is MRHNA and CDR2 is SNTAGT. This CDR3 has 12 residues. V lost 6 bases, J lost 1 base, and 5 bases lay in between.